This TCR beta chain was sequenced for a study of molecular identifiers for immune sequencing clone quantification. Looking at the study overall: With replicates, the RNA of about 19,000 or 110,000 naive CD8 cells was split five ways and four were sequenced.

One entry per CDR3 protein, called by TCRdb with MiXCR from the PCR reads. The sample lists more than 450,000 distinct CDR3 sequences; around 23% were seen once. Isolation of naive CD8 T cells was achieved by sorting on a CD8+CD4-CCR7+CD45RA+ phenotype. V lost 8 bases, J lost 0 bases, and 18 bases stayed unmatched. This CDR3 comprises 18 residues. The J gene is TRBJ2-7, the V gene TRBV5-3; TRBD2 aligns across 9 bases. TRBV5-3 is labeled an ORF, and its function is uncertain. This sequence originates from a human donor in good health. Some libraries in this study had Jurkat cell RNA spiked in. The sequencing input was naive CD8+ T cells from blood, with Jurkat cell RNA spiked in. Described subset: FACS-sorted CD8+CD4-CCR7+CD45RA+ naive T cells. DNA of the CDR3: TGTGCCAGCAGCGGACCCGGGACTGGCGGGAGGGCCTCCTACGAGCAGTACTTC. Protein sequence: CASSGPGTGGRASYEQYF.